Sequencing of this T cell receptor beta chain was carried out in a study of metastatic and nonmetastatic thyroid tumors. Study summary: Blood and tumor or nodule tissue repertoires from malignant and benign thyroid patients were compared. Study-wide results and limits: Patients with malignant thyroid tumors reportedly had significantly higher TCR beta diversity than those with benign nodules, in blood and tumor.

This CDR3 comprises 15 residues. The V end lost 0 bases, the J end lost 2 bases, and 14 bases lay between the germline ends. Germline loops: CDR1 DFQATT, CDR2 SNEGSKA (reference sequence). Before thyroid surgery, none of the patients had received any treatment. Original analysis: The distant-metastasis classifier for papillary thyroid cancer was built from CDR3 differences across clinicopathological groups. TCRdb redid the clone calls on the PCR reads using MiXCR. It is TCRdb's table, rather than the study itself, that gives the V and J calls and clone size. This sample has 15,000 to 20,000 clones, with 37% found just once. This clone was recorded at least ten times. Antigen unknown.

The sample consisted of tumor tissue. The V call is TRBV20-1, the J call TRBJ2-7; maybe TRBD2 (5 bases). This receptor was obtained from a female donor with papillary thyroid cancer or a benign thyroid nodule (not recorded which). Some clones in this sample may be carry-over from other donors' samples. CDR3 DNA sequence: TGCAGTGCTAGAGATGGAGAGGGTATCCCCTACGAGCAGTACTTC. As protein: CSARDGEGIPYEQYF.